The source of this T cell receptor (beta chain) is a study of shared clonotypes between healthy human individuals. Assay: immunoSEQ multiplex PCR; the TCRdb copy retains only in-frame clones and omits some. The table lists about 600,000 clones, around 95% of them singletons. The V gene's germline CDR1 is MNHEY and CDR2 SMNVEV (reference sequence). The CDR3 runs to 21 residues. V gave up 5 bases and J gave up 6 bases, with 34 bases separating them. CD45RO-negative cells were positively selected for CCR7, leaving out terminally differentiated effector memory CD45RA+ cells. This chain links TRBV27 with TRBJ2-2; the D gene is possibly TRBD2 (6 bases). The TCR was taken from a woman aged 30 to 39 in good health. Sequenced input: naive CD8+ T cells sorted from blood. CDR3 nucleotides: TGTGCCAGCAGTGCGCGTTCGGACTACCATGAGCTTGTCAGTTCAGCCGGGGAGCTGTTTTTT. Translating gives CASSARSDYHELVSSAGELFF.